The 23 T cell receptor beta chains presented below share a single source sample, sequenced in a study of blood T cells in healthy people across ages. Next came a second PCR, run for about 7 to 12 cycles, which used a sample-barcoded 5' primer along with a J-beta primer mix. Via MiXCR, TCRdb re-called the 5' RACE reads, giving one row per CDR3 protein. The sample holds 650,000 to 1,000,000 distinct CDR3 sequences, under 40% seen once. The sample consisted of blood. These receptors were obtained from a man between 18 and 35 years old in good health.

The chain has TRBV15 and TRBJ1-1; D is unclear. V gave up 1 base and J gave up 1 base, with 10 bases separating them. This CDR3 has 15 amino acids. CDR1 LNHNV and CDR2 YYDKDF come from the germline V gene (reference sequence). CDR3 coding DNA: TGTGCCACCAGCAGAGCTCGGTTCGAGAACACTGAAGCTTTCTTT. Translating it yields CATSRARFENTEAFF.

The J gene is TRBJ2-1, the V gene TRBV20-1, with 8 bases aligning to TRBD2. The germline V gene encodes CDR1 DFQATT and CDR2 SNEGSKA (reference sequence). V shed 7 bases and J 1 base; nucleotides not matched to a gene: 12. This CDR3 is 16 amino acids long. CDR3 protein: CSVDYLSGESYNEQFF. The CDR3 DNA reads as TGCAGTGTCGATTACCTTAGCGGGGAGTCCTACAATGAGCAGTTCTTC.

This clonotype was found a few times. The genes are TRBV7-2 and TRBJ2-7, with a weak D call TRBD2 (5 bases). With 5 bases removed from V and 2 bases from J, the gap between germline ends came to 22 bases. The germline V gene encodes CDR1 SGHTA and CDR2 FQGNSA. The CDR3 runs to 17 residues. In DNA, the CDR3 is TGTGCCAGCAGCCATCCCCGTCCCTTCGGGGAACCCTACGAGCAGTACTTC. It codes for CASSHPRPFGEPYEQYF.

In this sample, this clonotype turned up a few times. The rearrangement joins TRBV12-3 or TRBV12-4 to TRBJ2-5, with D possibly TRBD2 on 7 matching bases. The ends were cut back, 3 bases at V and 1 base at J, with 15 bases in the middle. This CDR3 is 16 amino acids long. The CDR3 DNA follows: TGTGCCAGCAGTTTTCCCGGGGGGCCTAGCCAAGAGACCCAGTACTTC. It yields the protein CASSFPGGPSQETQYF.

Here the CDR3 DNA reads TGCAGCGTTGAAGATCCGTTGGGTTATTCGCAGTATTTT. Translation gives CSVEDPLGYSQYF. V usage is TRBV29-1 and J usage is TRBJ2-3; D not certain. Germline values: CDR1 SQVTM, CDR2 ANQGSEA. The CDR3 has 13 amino acids. V shed 0 bases and J shed 10 bases, with 14 bases lying between them.

Only one count was recorded for this clonotype. A much larger clone lies a single base off, so this may be a read error. The CDR3 protein is CASRLTVSNEQYF. The CDR3 DNA reads TGTGCCAGCAGGTTGACAGTTAGCAATGAGCAGTACTTC. The chain recombines TRBV12-3 or TRBV12-4 with TRBJ2-5; D is perhaps TRBD1 (5 bases). V was cut by 6 bases and J by 11 bases, with 19 bases left in between. The CDR3 is 13 residues long.

The chain joins TRBV5-4 to TRBJ2-5; 7 bases align to TRBD2. The last part of the DNA fits TRBJ2-1 better; the J call may be wrong. The CDR3 spans 15 residues. Per the germline V gene, CDR1 is SGHNT and CDR2 is YYREEE (reference sequence). This CDR3 is CASSLGGGVQETQFF. The CDR3 bases are TGTGCCAGCAGCTTGGGCGGGGGAGTCCAAGAGACCCAGTTCTTC.

This clonotype appeared a few times. The rearrangement joins TRBV20-1 to TRBJ2-6; weak D call: TRBD1 (5 bases). The germline V gene encodes CDR1 DFQATT and CDR2 SNEGSKA (reference sequence). This CDR3 is built from 17 residues. Trimming removed 1 base from V and 0 bases from J, with 13 bases in between. The CDR3 reads CSARGQGISSGANVLTF. CDR3 nucleotide sequence: TGCAGTGCTAGAGGGCAGGGTATAAGCTCTGGGGCCAACGTCCTGACTTTC.

The genes are TRBV4-1 and TRBJ1-2; tentatively, D is TRBD1 (6 bases). The V end was cut by 3 bases, the J end by 7 bases, with 15 bases between. This CDR3 is built from 14 residues. Germline V CDR1 and CDR2: MGHRA, YSYEKL. The CDR3 is CASSHAGQFSGYTF. The CDR3 DNA reads TGCGCCAGCAGCCATGCCGGACAGTTTTCTGGCTACACCTTC.

This clonotype occurred a few times. This chain connects TRBV9 to TRBJ2-1, with 7 bases identical to TRBD2. Trimming cost V 6 bases and J 7 bases; bases outside gene matches: 10. This CDR3 region has 14 residues. CDR1 and CDR2 from the germline V gene are SGDLS and YYNGEE. This CDR3 reads CASNPRGGLNEQFF. For the CDR3, the DNA is TGTGCCAGCAACCCCCGGGGAGGGTTAAATGAGCAGTTCTTC.

The chain links TRBV2 to TRBJ2-4; D unresolved. Near its end, the DNA agrees better with TRBJ2-7, so the J call may be wrong. This CDR3 contains 13 residues. Germline-derived CDR1 and CDR2 are SNHLY and FYNNEI. The CDR3 sequence: CASIGKPSYEQYF. CDR3 coding DNA: TGTGCCAGCATTGGCAAACCATCCTACGAGCAGTACTTC.

The CDR3 spells CASSPARSYNEQFF. DNA for the CDR3: TGTGCCAGCAGCCCGGCACGCAGTTACAATGAGCAGTTCTTC. The rearrangement uses TRBV12-3 or TRBV12-4 and TRBJ2-1; D is ambiguous. V lost 6 bases, J lost 4 bases, and 13 bases lay in between. The CDR3 runs 14 residues.

The chain carries TRBV20-1 and TRBJ2-7; 11 nucleotides agree with TRBD1. This CDR3 is built from 15 residues. With V trimmed by 5 bases and J by 3 bases, 9 bases remained unmatched. Germline V lookup: CDR1 DFQATT, CDR2 SNEGSKA (reference sequence). Here the CDR3 DNA reads TGCAGTGCTGGGACAGGGGGTCTATTTAGCTACGAGCAGTACTTC. This translates into CSAGTGGLFSYEQYF.

The CDR3 region has the DNA TGTGCCAGCACCCCTCGGTTTGGGACAGGGAGCAGACATGGCTACACCTTC. Its protein product is CASTPRFGTGSRHGYTF. The chain combines TRBV6-1 with TRBJ1-2; 9 bases line up with TRBD1. The CDR3 sequence is 17 residues long. The germline V gene has CDR1 MNHNS and CDR2 SASEGT. Trimming cost V 7 bases and J 6 bases; bases outside gene matches: 18.

About this clonotype itself: One base away lies a much larger clone, so this may be a sequencing read error. The gene calls are TRBV14 and TRBJ2-5; TRBD2 matches 7 bases. Germline CDR1 and CDR2: SGHDN and FVKESK. Germline trimming cut 0 bases from V and 11 bases from J; bases unmatched to any gene: 15. The CDR3 runs 16 residues. CDR3 region: CASSQDTGGRAHEQYF. For the CDR3, the DNA is TGTGCCAGCAGCCAAGATACAGGTGGGAGGGCCCATGAGCAGTACTTC.

The chain carries TRBV20-1 and TRBJ2-7; 7 bases line up with TRBD2. The CDR3 is made up of 15 amino acids. CDR1 and CDR2 (germline): DFQATT, SNEGSKA (reference sequence). After removal of 5 bases from V and 7 bases from J, the junction contained 17 bases not matched to a gene. The CDR3 region has the DNA TGCAGTGCTCCCTCCGCTGGCGGGGACTACAATGAGCAGTACTTC. Translation gives CSAPSAGGDYNEQYF.

V is TRBV7-9 and J is TRBJ2-1; D gene uncertain. The germline V gene encodes CDR1 SEHNR and CDR2 FQNEAQ (reference sequence). The CDR3 covers 14 residues. CDR3 nucleotides: TGTGGAAATACTCCATTGAATGCTAACAATGAGCAGTTCTTC. Amino acid sequence: CGNTPLNANNEQFF.

J is TRBJ2-5 and V is TRBV12-3 or TRBV12-4; possible D gene TRBD1, 6 bases. The CDR3 loop spans 13 amino acids. With 10 bases removed from V and 11 bases from J, the gap between germline ends came to 23 bases. The CDR3 spells CATAGTIYNEQYF. The DNA for the CDR3 is TGTGCCACCGCCGGGACAATATACAATGAGCAGTACTTC.

This clonotype was seen repeatedly, ten times or more. The DNA for the CDR3 is TGTGCCACTTCCCGGGGAGGGAACTATGGCTACACCTTC. Translated: CATSRGGNYGYTF. The gene calls are TRBV9 and TRBJ1-2; D uncertain. Germline V CDR1 and CDR2: SGDLS, YYNGEE. CDR3 length: 13 residues. V lost 9 bases and J 2 bases, leaving 14 bases between the germline ends.

Regarding this clonotype: This could be a read error, since a much larger clone is one nucleotide away. The chain is built from TRBV6-5 and TRBJ1-2, with 9 positions matching TRBD1. This CDR3 has 15 residues. The V gene end was trimmed by 6 bases and the J gene end by 7 bases; junction bases not matched to a gene: 12. Germline CDR1 and CDR2: MNHEY and SVGAGI. In nucleotides, the CDR3 is TGTGCCAGCAGCGCCAAGACAGGGGGGGTTGGTGGCTACACCTTC. Protein: CASSAKTGGVGGYTF.

V gene TRBV7-2 combines with J gene TRBJ2-1; TRBD2 is a possible D gene (7 bases). Between the trimmed V and J ends, which lost 3 bases and 10 bases, there was a span of 16 bases. Germline values: CDR1 SGHTA, CDR2 FQGNSA. CDR3 length equals 14 residues. The CDR3: CASSFTGGGYEQFF. DNA of the CDR3: TGTGCCAGCAGCTTTACCGGCGGGGGCTACGAGCAGTTCTTC.

This clonotype has more than one count but fewer than ten. The V gene is TRBV20-1, the J gene TRBJ2-3, with D uncertain. V lost 0 bases and J lost 10, with 14 bases in between. In germline, CDR1 is DFQATT, CDR2 SNEGSKA (reference sequence). This CDR3 region has 13 residues. DNA for the CDR3: TGCAGTGCTAGAGATCTCGGTCAGTCCCCGCAGTATTTT. It yields the protein CSARDLGQSPQYF.

The gene calls are TRBV2 and TRBJ1-6; TRBD1 is a possible D gene (6 bases). The CDR3 consists of 16 residues. V shed 2 bases and J shed 11 bases, with 19 bases lying between them. The V gene's germline CDR1 is SNHLY and CDR2 FYNNEI. The CDR3 loop reads CASSERSSGVRPPLHF. CDR3 coding DNA: TGTGCCAGCAGTGAACGATCATCAGGGGTCCGCCCACCCCTCCACTTT. The whole variable domain, remainder taken from reference TRBV2 and TRBJ1-6, is EPEVTQTPSHQVTQMGQEVILRCVPISNHLYFYWYRQILGQKVEFLVSFYNNEISEKSEIFDDQFSVERPDGSNFTLKIRSTKLEDSAMYFCASSERSSGVRPPLHFGNGTRLTVT.